The 13 T cell receptor beta chains listed next were all sequenced from one sample in a study of identical twins. A single record per CDR3 protein comes from TCRdb applying MiXCR to the 5' RACE reads. The table has more than 350,000 distinct CDR3 sequences, approximately 8.7% seen once. What was sequenced was naive T cells sorted from blood. The source is a woman aged 45-65 years in good health.

This clonotype was seen only a few times. The chain links TRBV7-6 to TRBJ2-2; 7 nucleotides match TRBD2. V gave up 3 bases and J gave up 6 bases; unmatched junction bases: 7. The CDR3 is 15 amino acids. Germline CDR1 reads SGHVS; CDR2 reads FNYEAQ. As DNA, the CDR3 is TGTGCCAGCAGCTTCGGACTAGTTGGATCCGGGGAGCTGTTTTTT. It translates to CASSFGLVGSGELFF.

The chain combines TRBV7-2 with TRBJ2-7, with a possible D match to TRBD1 (6 bases). CDR3 size: 13 residues. Germline V gene sequence: CDR1 SGHTA, CDR2 FQGNSA. The CDR3 is CASQGPPGYEQYV. As DNA, the CDR3 is TGTGCAAGCCAGGGGCCTCCCGGCTACGAGCAGTACGTC.

Only a few counts were recorded for this clonotype. CDR3 DNA: TGTGCCAGCAGTTTTTCAGGGGTGGTTACTGAAGCTTTCTTT. Translation: CASSFSGVVTEAFF. The V gene is TRBV12-3 or TRBV12-4, the J gene TRBJ1-1; D might be TRBD1 (6 bases). This CDR3 is 14 amino acids long. V was cut by 3 bases and J by 5 bases, with 13 bases left in between.

The rearrangement uses TRBV20-1 and TRBJ2-3; TRBD2 might be the D (6 bases). This CDR3 spans 12 amino acids. The germline V gene encodes CDR1 DFQATT and CDR2 SNEGSKA (reference sequence). Trimming took 3 bases from V and 7 from J, leaving 11 bases between them. CDR3 in amino acids: CSASSGGNTQYF. The CDR3 nucleotides are TGCAGTGCTAGTTCTGGAGGGAATACGCAGTATTTT.

The chain couples TRBV6-5 to TRBJ2-5; possible D gene TRBD2, 5 bases. The V and J ends lost 2 bases and 5 bases respectively, with 12 bases between them. CDR1 MNHEY and CDR2 SVGAGI come from the germline V gene. The length of the CDR3 is 14 residues. CDR3: CASSYRAGGETQYF. The CDR3 DNA sequence: TGTGCCAGCAGTTACCGCGCGGGTGGGGAGACCCAGTACTTC.

This clonotype came up many times. V is TRBV24-1 and J is TRBJ2-2; 8 nucleotides line up with TRBD2. V shed 0 bases and J 4 bases; nucleotides not matched to a gene: 6. Germline CDR1 and CDR2: KGHDR and SFDVKD. The CDR3 has 17 amino acids. The CDR3 coding sequence is TGTGCCACCAGTGATTTGTCCGAAGCGGGAGTCACCGGGGAGCTGTTTTTT. It encodes CATSDLSEAGVTGELFF.

CDR3 sequence reads: CASSLEADGPYEQYF. The CDR3 nucleotides read TGCGCCAGCAGCTTGGAAGCGGACGGCCCCTACGAGCAGTACTTC. J is TRBJ2-7 and V is TRBV5-1; TRBD2 might be the D (5 bases). CDR1 is SGHRS, CDR2 YFSETQ, per germline. Deletions cut 0 bases from V and 2 bases from J, with 12 bases between. The CDR3 is 15 residues long.

This chain joins TRBV27 and TRBJ1-1; tentative D call: TRBD1 (5 bases). Trimming removed 3 bases at V and 1 base at J, with 9 bases between. This CDR3 is built from 14 residues. Germline CDR1 is MNHEY and CDR2 is SMNVEV (reference sequence). The CDR3 here is CASSLRGPNTEAFF. The CDR3 DNA sequence: TGTGCCAGCAGTTTGAGGGGACCGAACACTGAAGCTTTCTTT.

This clonotype has at least ten counts. This chain links TRBV7-6 with TRBJ1-4; TRBD1 aligns across 8 bases. CDR1 and CDR2 (germline): SGHVS, FNYEAQ. The CDR3 consists of 14 residues. Trimming cost V 5 bases and J 8 bases; bases outside gene matches: 7. CDR3 sequence (DNA): TGTGCCAGCAGCCTAGGACAGGGCAGCGAAAAACTGTTTTTT. As protein: CASSLGQGSEKLFF.

In this sample, this clonotype turned up a few times. The rearrangement uses TRBV27 and TRBJ1-4; possibly TRBD1 for D (6 bases). V was trimmed by 5 bases and J by 7 bases, leaving 14 bases between them. The germline V gene encodes CDR1 MNHEY and CDR2 SMNVEV (reference sequence). The CDR3 runs to 14 residues. The CDR3 loop reads CASSPTGTGEKLFF. DNA for the CDR3: TGTGCCAGCAGTCCCACAGGGACGGGTGAAAAACTGTTTTTT.

This clonotype was counted ten times or more. The chain is built from TRBV27 and TRBJ2-7; D is perhaps TRBD1 (7 bases). The CDR3 loop spans 12 amino acids. Trimming cost V 8 bases and J 3 bases, with 11 bases left between them. CDR1 MNHEY and CDR2 SMNVEV come from the germline V gene (reference sequence). CDR3 sequence reads: CASGRTGYEQYV. The CDR3 DNA reads TGTGCCAGCGGGAGGACAGGCTACGAGCAGTACGTC.

This clonotype has at least ten counts. The chain employs TRBV12-5 and TRBJ1-2; no clear D gene. Trimming removed 6 bases from V and 0 bases from J, with 8 bases in between. The length of the CDR3 is 13 residues. Germline V gives CDR1 LGHNT, CDR2 FRNRAP. The CDR3 DNA is TGTGCTAGTGGCTACGCCGCTAACTATGGCTACACCTTC. This encodes CASGYAANYGYTF. The full variable domain, rest sourced from reference TRBV12-5 and TRBJ1-2, is DARVTQTPRHKVTEMGQEVTMRCQPILGHNTVFWYRQTMMQGLELLAYFRNRAPLDDSGMPKDRFSAEMPDATLATLKIQPSEPRDSAVYFCASGYAANYGYTFGSGTRLTVV.

The CDR3 nucleotides are TGCAGCGTTGTCTCGGAACCTGGCTACACCTTC. Its protein product is CSVVSEPGYTF. The rearrangement joins TRBV29-1 to TRBJ1-2; D call uncertain. There are 11 residues in the CDR3. With 4 bases removed from V and 7 bases from J, the gap between germline ends came to 10 bases. Germline V gene lookup returns CDR1 SQVTM and CDR2 ANQGSEA. Complete variable domain (other parts from reference TRBV29-1 and TRBJ1-2): SAVISQKPSRDICQRGTSLTIQCQVDSQVTMMFWYRQQPGQSLTLIATANQGSEATYESGFVIDKFPISRPNLTFSTLTVSNMSPEDSSIYLCSVVSEPGYTFGSGTRLTVV.